Listed below are T cell receptor beta chains from one sample, sequenced in a study of blood T cell repertoires in COVID-19. Generated by immunoSEQ multiplex PCR, the TCRdb table keeps only in-frame clones and is missing some. The profile covers a few hundred thousand clones, with about 87% appearing a single time and 0.95% to 1.5% taken by the ten largest. The specimen sequenced was PBMCs or T cells enriched from blood (not recorded which). Receptor source: a middle-aged woman with acute COVID-19. Each CDR3 is given with its conserved first and last residue. A D gene is named only where the DNA matches it firmly. Expanded clones get a size class; other rows say once, few or many, or leave the size out.

d_call: TRBD1; v_call: TRBV5-4; j_call: TRBJ2-1; clone_size: .; cdr3_aa: CASSIQGDYYNEQFF; cdr3_nt: TGTGCCAGCAGCATACAGGGGGATTACTACAATGAGCAGTTCTTC
d_call: .; v_call: TRBV25-1; j_call: TRBJ1-3; clone_size: .; cdr3_aa: CASSETVFSGNTIYF; cdr3_nt: TGTGCCAGCAGTGAAACAGTGTTCTCTGGAAACACCATATATTTT
d_call: TRBD2; v_call: TRBV4-1; j_call: TRBJ2-3; clone_size: once; cdr3_aa: CASSQILAGGTDTQYF; cdr3_nt: TGCGCCAGCAGCCAGATCCTAGCGGGAGGGACGGATACGCAGTATTTT
d_call: .; v_call: TRBV5-5; j_call: TRBJ2-5; clone_size: .; cdr3_aa: CASSLGQGGGETQYF; cdr3_nt: TGTGCCAGCAGCTTGGGCCAGGGAGGAGGGGAGACCCAGTACTTC
d_call: TRBD2; v_call: TRBV9; j_call: TRBJ2-1; clone_size: .; cdr3_aa: CASSVNLAGTNEQFF; cdr3_nt: TGTGCCAGCAGCGTTAATCTAGCGGGAACCAATGAGCAGTTCTTC
d_call: TRBD1; v_call: TRBV5-4; j_call: TRBJ1-4; clone_size: .; cdr3_aa: CASSSTQGANEKLFF; cdr3_nt: TGTGCCAGCAGCTCTACCCAGGGGGCCAACGAAAAACTGTTTTTT
d_call: .; v_call: TRBV6-2/TRBV6-3; j_call: TRBJ2-7; clone_size: .; cdr3_aa: CASSPDWARSYEQYF; cdr3_nt: TGTGCCAGCAGTCCGGACTGGGCCCGATCCTACGAGCAGTACTTC
d_call: TRBD1; v_call: TRBV29-1; j_call: TRBJ1-2; clone_size: .; cdr3_aa: CSAGGQGDYGYTF; cdr3_nt: TGCAGCGCCGGGGGACAGGGAGACTATGGCTACACCTTC
d_call: .; v_call: TRBV12-5; j_call: TRBJ1-4; clone_size: .; cdr3_aa: CASGLVLGGTNEKLFF; cdr3_nt: TGTGCTAGTGGTTTGGTACTGGGAGGAACTAATGAAAAACTGTTTTTT
d_call: .; v_call: TRBV30; j_call: TRBJ1-1; clone_size: .; cdr3_aa: CAWSTIHLKAFF; cdr3_nt: TGTGCCTGGAGTACGATCCACTTAAAAGCTTTCTTT
d_call: .; v_call: TRBV7-2; j_call: TRBJ2-1; clone_size: .; cdr3_aa: CASSLSGSSYNEQFF; cdr3_nt: TGTGCCAGCAGCCTTAGCGGAAGCTCCTACAATGAGCAGTTCTTC
d_call: .; v_call: TRBV28; j_call: TRBJ1-5; clone_size: .; cdr3_aa: CASSLGFGGGGQPQHF; cdr3_nt: TGTGCCAGCAGTTTAGGGTTTGGGGGAGGAGGCCAGCCCCAGCATTTT
d_call: TRBD2; v_call: TRBV24-1; j_call: TRBJ2-1; clone_size: few; cdr3_aa: CAIGTSGSWEQFF; cdr3_nt: TGTGCCATCGGGACTAGCGGGAGTTGGGAGCAGTTCTTC
d_call: .; v_call: TRBV7-2; j_call: TRBJ2-2; clone_size: .; cdr3_aa: CASRRTAEFGELFF; cdr3_nt: TGTGCCAGCAGAAGGACAGCCGAGTTCGGGGAGCTGTTTTTT
d_call: .; v_call: TRBV28; j_call: TRBJ2-7; clone_size: .; cdr3_aa: CASSSHHGGLEQYF; cdr3_nt: TGTGCCAGCAGTTCCCATCATGGGGGACTCGAGCAGTACTTC
d_call: .; v_call: TRBV6-5; j_call: TRBJ2-7; clone_size: .; cdr3_aa: CASRPGQSREQYF; cdr3_nt: TGTGCCAGCCGCCCAGGGCAGTCCAGAGAGCAGTACTTC
d_call: TRBD2; v_call: TRBV11-2; j_call: TRBJ2-1; clone_size: .; cdr3_aa: CASSLGGGAGFYNEQFF; cdr3_nt: TGTGCCAGCAGCTTAGGTGGCGGAGCGGGATTTTACAATGAGCAGTTCTTC
d_call: TRBD1; v_call: TRBV2; j_call: TRBJ1-2; clone_size: .; cdr3_aa: CATTRDRGGYTF; cdr3_nt: TGTGCCACTACCCGGGACAGGGGTGGCTACACCTTC
d_call: .; v_call: TRBV20-1; j_call: TRBJ2-7; clone_size: .; cdr3_aa: CSVGSSYEQYF; cdr3_nt: TGCAGTGTCGGGAGCTCCTACGAGCAGTACTTC
d_call: .; v_call: TRBV12-3/TRBV12-4; j_call: TRBJ2-1; clone_size: .; cdr3_aa: CASQWASYNEQFF; cdr3_nt: TGTGCCAGCCAGTGGGCGTCCTACAATGAGCAGTTCTTC
d_call: .; v_call: TRBV7-2; j_call: TRBJ1-1; clone_size: .; cdr3_aa: CASSAQGTSAEAFF; cdr3_nt: TGTGCCAGCAGCGCGCAGGGAACCAGCGCTGAAGCTTTCTTT
d_call: .; v_call: TRBV28; j_call: TRBJ1-5; clone_size: .; cdr3_aa: CASSLKTEPQHF; cdr3_nt: TGTGCCAGCAGTCTGAAAACGGAGCCCCAGCATTTT
d_call: .; v_call: TRBV10-3; j_call: TRBJ1-2; clone_size: .; cdr3_aa: CAISEQGSLYYGYTF; cdr3_nt: TGTGCCATCAGTGAACAGGGCTCCCTTTACTATGGCTACACCTTC
d_call: .; v_call: TRBV28; j_call: TRBJ1-4; clone_size: .; cdr3_aa: CASSWGDATNEKLFF; cdr3_nt: TGTGCCAGCAGTTGGGGAGATGCAACTAATGAAAAACTGTTTTTT
d_call: .; v_call: TRBV19; j_call: TRBJ2-3; clone_size: few; cdr3_aa: CASSQTADTQYF; cdr3_nt: TGTGCCAGTAGTCAGACTGCCGATACGCAGTATTTT
d_call: .; v_call: TRBV29-1; j_call: TRBJ2-1; clone_size: .; cdr3_aa: CSALSGQEGFF; cdr3_nt: TGCAGCGCATTAAGCGGGCAGGAGGGGTTCTTC
d_call: .; v_call: TRBV7-9; j_call: TRBJ2-1; clone_size: .; cdr3_aa: CASSPPGSSYNEQFF; cdr3_nt: TGTGCCAGCAGCCCCCCGGGTAGCTCCTACAATGAGCAGTTCTTC
d_call: .; v_call: TRBV27; j_call: TRBJ1-4; clone_size: .; cdr3_aa: CASSLLPNKLDRGKEKLFF; cdr3_nt: TGTGCCAGCAGTTTATTACCCAACAAACTGGACAGAGGAAAGGAAAAACTGTTTTTT
d_call: TRBD2; v_call: TRBV9; j_call: TRBJ2-1; clone_size: .; cdr3_aa: CASSPVGGSYNEQFF; cdr3_nt: TGTGCCAGCAGCCCCGTCGGGGGGTCCTACAATGAGCAGTTCTTC
d_call: TRBD1; v_call: TRBV6-5; j_call: TRBJ1-1; clone_size: .; cdr3_aa: CASSYGTGAEAFF; cdr3_nt: TGTGCCAGCAGTTACGGGACAGGGGCTGAAGCTTTCTTT
d_call: .; v_call: TRBV2; j_call: TRBJ1-1; clone_size: .; cdr3_aa: CASRRITNTEAFF; cdr3_nt: TGTGCCAGCAGGCGGATAACGAACACTGAAGCTTTCTTT